The 26 T cell receptor beta chains listed next were all sequenced from one sample in a study of T cells in Graves' hyperthyroidism and ophthalmopathy. TCR beta CDR3 region amplification was performed from RNA transcripts. TCR CDR3 underwent first-round RT-PCR with the HTBI primer set. TCRdb recomputed calls from the multiplex PCR reads with MiXCR, one row per CDR3 protein. This table holds a few hundred thousand distinct CDR3 sequences, roughly 20% found once. The sequencing input was blood. These TCRs come from a woman between 45 and 60 years old with Graves' hyperthyroidism.

This clonotype was detected many times. The chain couples TRBV28 to TRBJ2-7; 7 bases fit TRBD2. Germline V gene lookup returns CDR1 MDHEN and CDR2 SYDVKM. The junction had 7 bases not matched to a gene; V was cut back by 8 bases and J by 3 bases. The CDR3 runs to 13 residues. CDR3 residues: CASRGGGRYEQYF. The DNA of the CDR3 is TGTGCCAGCCGCGGGGGAGGTCGCTACGAGCAGTACTTC.

This clonotype occurred a few times. This sequence joins TRBV6-2 or TRBV6-3 and TRBJ1-5; D unclear. The germline V gene encodes CDR1 MNHEY and CDR2 SVGEGT. Trimming cost V 0 bases and J 5 bases, with 8 bases left between them. The CDR3 loop spans 14 amino acids. The CDR3 loop reads CASSYSRGDQPQHF. In DNA form, the CDR3 reads TGTGCCAGCAGTTACTCACGGGGAGATCAGCCCCAGCATTTT.

The sample holds a few counts of this clonotype. The chain recombines TRBV5-1 with TRBJ2-3, with 8 bases that match TRBD2. Per the germline V gene, CDR1 is SGHRS and CDR2 is YFSETQ. The CDR3 totals 16 residues. With 1 base clipped from V and 3 bases from J, the junction kept 7 bases outside the gene matches. The CDR3 coding sequence is TGCGCCAGCAGCTTGTCGGGGGGGCTGAGGACAGATACGCAGTATTTT. Amino acid sequence: CASSLSGGLRTDTQYF.

There are many counts of this clonotype. The J gene is TRBJ2-1, the V gene TRBV7-8; 8 bases line up with TRBD2. V shed 1 base, J shed 3 bases, and the junction held 5 bases outside the gene matches. The CDR3 is made up of 16 amino acids. In germline, CDR1 is SGHVS, CDR2 FQNEAQ. The chain's CDR3 is CASSLDAGGIYNEQFF. DNA for the CDR3: TGTGCCAGCAGCTTAGATGCGGGGGGTATCTACAATGAGCAGTTCTTC.

This clonotype was observed many times. This chain joins TRBV30 and TRBJ2-7; D is possibly TRBD1 (5 bases). The length of the CDR3 is 13 residues. Germline V lookup: CDR1 GTSNPN, CDR2 SVGIG (reference sequence). V was pared by 2 bases and J by 5 bases, with 13 bases between. CDR3 protein: CAWSRRAQNEQYF. CDR3 DNA sequence: TGTGCCTGGAGTCGCAGGGCGCAAAACGAGCAGTACTTC.

This clonotype was observed a handful of times. This chain connects TRBV5-1 to TRBJ1-4; D possibly corresponds to TRBD1 (6 bases). Germline-derived CDR1 and CDR2 are SGHRS and YFSETQ. Trimming pared 2 bases from V and 3 bases from J, leaving 11 bases between. This CDR3 is 15 amino acids long. The CDR3 spells CASSFQGRPNEKLFF. DNA of the CDR3: TGCGCCAGCAGCTTTCAGGGGAGGCCTAATGAAAAACTGTTTTTT.

This chain links TRBV3-1 with TRBJ1-3; D unresolved. The V and J ends lost 4 bases and 7 bases respectively, with 14 bases between them. CDR3 length equals 14 residues. Per germline, CDR1 LGHDT and CDR2 YNNKEL (reference sequence). The CDR3 DNA reads TGTGCCAGCAGCCGCGTTGGGCCGCGGAACACCATATATTTT. Its translation: CASSRVGPRNTIYF.

The chain links TRBV4-1 to TRBJ1-2; TRBD1 aligns across 9 bases. The CDR3 is 15 residues long. V trimming: 2 bases; J trimming: 7 bases; junction bases outside the gene matches: 8. In germline, CDR1 is MGHRA, CDR2 YSYEKL. Written as DNA, the CDR3 is TGCGCCAGCAGCCAACTCACAGGGGGCTTGGGTGGCTACACCTTC. This encodes CASSQLTGGLGGYTF.

The chain carries TRBV11-2 and TRBJ2-3, with D tentatively TRBD1 or TRBD2 (5 bases each). Germline CDR1 is SGHAT and CDR2 is FQNNGV. Trimming left V 3 bases short and J 3 bases short, with 13 bases between. This CDR3 spans 15 amino acids. In DNA, the CDR3 is TGTGCCAGCAGCTTCCGGGGTGGGGCGACAGATACGCAGTATTTT. Amino acid sequence: CASSFRGGATDTQYF. The full variable domain, its missing parts supplied by reference TRBV11-2 and TRBJ2-3, is EAGVAQSPRYKIIEKRQSVAFWCNPISGHATLYWYQQILGQGPKLLIQFQNNGVVDDSQLPKDRFSAERLKGVDSTLKIQPAKLEDSAVYLCASSFRGGATDTQYFGPGTRLTVL.

This clonotype was seen repeatedly, ten times or more. The chain uses TRBV28 and TRBJ1-2; D call uncertain. V gave up 8 bases and J gave up 1 base, with 8 bases separating them. CDR1 is MDHEN and CDR2 is SYDVKM in the germline V gene. The CDR3 runs 12 residues. The CDR3 protein is CASRADNYGYTF. CDR3 in DNA: TGTGCCAGCCGTGCGGATAACTATGGCTACACCTTC.

V is TRBV12-3 or TRBV12-4 and J is TRBJ1-3, with TRBD1 as a possible D gene (6 bases). V shed 2 bases and J shed 2 bases, with 13 bases lying between them. The CDR3 has 16 amino acids. The CDR3 DNA reads TGTGCCAGCAGTTTATTCGGAGAGGGGGCTGGAAACACCATATATTTT. This encodes CASSLFGEGAGNTIYF.

V is TRBV20-1 and J is TRBJ2-5; 11 nucleotides line up with TRBD2. Germline loops: CDR1 DFQATT, CDR2 SNEGSKA (reference sequence). V lost 1 base and J lost 4; bases outside the gene matches: 8. CDR3 length: 16 amino acids. The CDR3 loop reads CSARGESSGGAETQYF. The CDR3 DNA sequence: TGCAGTGCTAGAGGAGAGAGTAGCGGGGGGGCAGAGACCCAGTACTTC.

CDR3 nucleotide sequence: TGTGCCAGCAGCTCCCGGACAGACTTCTCCTACGAGCAGTACTTC. Its protein product is CASSSRTDFSYEQYF. This chain connects TRBV12-3 or TRBV12-4 to TRBJ2-7; possible D gene TRBD1, 6 bases. The V gene lost 6 bases and the J gene lost 0 bases, with 15 bases spanning the gap. There are 15 residues in the CDR3.

This clonotype showed up many times. V is TRBV9 and J is TRBJ1-1, with D unclear. V was pared by 0 bases and J by 1 base, with 4 bases between. The CDR3 is 13 amino acids. Per germline, CDR1 SGDLS and CDR2 YYNGEE. DNA for the CDR3: TGTGCCAGCAGCGTAGAAGGGAACACTGAAGCTTTCTTT. This gives the protein CASSVEGNTEAFF.

The chain carries TRBV20-1 and TRBJ2-7; TRBD2 matches 10 bases. Trimming at V came to 2 bases and at J to 5 bases, leaving 12 bases not matched to a gene. Germline lookup yields CDR1 DFQATT and CDR2 SNEGSKA (reference sequence). The CDR3 runs to 16 residues. CDR3 protein: CSARRQREGRIDEQYF. The DNA for the CDR3 is TGCAGTGCTAGAAGGCAGCGGGAGGGCCGGATCGACGAGCAGTACTTC.

This clonotype occurred a few times. The V and J genes are TRBV5-6 and TRBJ2-7; 12 bases are a match to TRBD1. V trimming: 4 bases; J trimming: 3 bases; junction bases outside the gene matches: 8. Germline lookup yields CDR1 SGHDT and CDR2 YYEEEE. The CDR3 length is 16 residues. CDR3 nucleotide sequence: TGTGCCAGCAGCCACCGGGGGACAGGGGGCTACTACGAGCAGTACTTC. This sequence encodes CASSHRGTGGYYEQYF. The whole variable domain, filled in from reference TRBV5-6 and TRBJ2-7, reads DAGVTQSPTHLIKTRGQQVTLRCSPKSGHDTVSWYQQALGQGPQFIFQYYEEEERQRGNFPDRFSGHQFPNYSSELNVNALLLGDSALYLCASSHRGTGGYYEQYFGPGTRLTVT.

The V call is TRBV12-5, the J call TRBJ2-2, with unresolved D. Germline lookup yields CDR1 LGHNT and CDR2 FRNRAP. CDR3 length equals 16 residues. Between the trimmed V and J ends, which lost 2 bases and 1 base, there was a span of 11 bases. The DNA for the CDR3 is TGTGCTAGTGGTTTGCCGAGCACAGTGAACACCGGGGAGCTGTTTTTT. It encodes CASGLPSTVNTGELFF.

CDR3 sequence (DNA): TGTGCCAGCAGCTCTCGCGGACTAGCGGGGGGGCTAGAGACCCAGTACTTC. It translates to CASSSRGLAGGLETQYF. The V call is TRBV11-2, the J call TRBJ2-5; 15 bases fit TRBD2. CDR1 SGHAT and CDR2 FQNNGV come from the germline V gene. The CDR3 is made up of 17 amino acids. The V gene end was trimmed by 4 bases and the J gene end by 4 bases; junction bases not matched to a gene: 7. Based on the CDR3 plus reference TRBV11-2 and TRBJ2-5, the full variable domain is EAGVAQSPRYKIIEKRQSVAFWCNPISGHATLYWYQQILGQGPKLLIQFQNNGVVDDSQLPKDRFSAERLKGVDSTLKIQPAKLEDSAVYLCASSSRGLAGGLETQYFGPGTRLLVL.

This clonotype has a handful of counts. A junction boundary mismatches the germline segment, possibly from a read error. The gene calls are TRBV28 and TRBJ1-2, with D unclear. This CDR3 has 13 amino acids. Germline loops: CDR1 MDHEN, CDR2 SYDVKM. The CDR3 sequence is CASSLRVNHGYTF. The CDR3 coding sequence is TGTGCCAGCAGTTTAAGGGTTAACCATGGCTACACCTTC.

There are many counts of this clonotype. The chain uses TRBV6-1 and TRBJ1-1; 10 bases match TRBD1. Germline lookup yields CDR1 MNHNS and CDR2 SASEGT. V was pared by 8 bases and J by 5 bases, with 5 bases of the junction left unmatched. The CDR3 consists of 13 residues. CDR3 in DNA: TGTGCCAGCCCCAGGACAGGGGGAACTGAAGCTTTCTTT. Its translation is CASPRTGGTEAFF.

The table lists this clonotype with a few counts. The chain uses TRBV7-9 and TRBJ1-4, with D possibly matching TRBD1 (5 bases). The CDR3 totals 14 residues. Germline assignment: CDR1 SEHNR and CDR2 FQNEAQ (reference sequence). The ends were cut back, 5 bases at V and 10 bases at J, with 17 bases in the middle. The CDR3 DNA follows: TGTGCCAGCAGCCCTCGGACAACAGAGGGAAAACTGTTTTTT. Protein: CASSPRTTEGKLFF.

This clonotype turned up a few times. The chain recombines TRBV7-3 with TRBJ1-2, with a possible D match to TRBD1 (5 bases). Germline CDR1 is SGHTA and CDR2 is FQGTGA. Trimming left V 2 bases short and J 3 bases short, with 13 bases between. The CDR3 runs 15 residues. The CDR3 is CASSLQGGEDYGYTF. The CDR3 nucleotides read TGTGCCAGCAGCTTACAGGGAGGCGAGGACTATGGCTACACCTTC.

In this sample, this clonotype turned up many times. This chain connects TRBV6-5 to TRBJ1-1, with D uncertain. In germline, CDR1 is MNHEY, CDR2 SVGAGI. CDR3 length: 14 residues. Deletions cut 0 bases from V and 2 bases from J, with 7 bases between. As DNA, the CDR3 is TGTGCCAGCAGTTACTCGGCGGAAAACACTGAAGCTTTCTTT. Translation: CASSYSAENTEAFF.

This clonotype was counted between two and nine times. The chain joins TRBV10-2 to TRBJ2-7; TRBD1 matches 11 bases. Trimming took 2 bases from V and 4 from J; bases not matched to a gene: 1. The CDR3 sequence is 14 residues long. CDR1 is WSHSY, CDR2 SAAADI, per germline. The CDR3 is CASSEGQGAYEQYF. In DNA form, the CDR3 reads TGCGCCAGCAGTGAGGGACAGGGGGCTTACGAGCAGTACTTC.

The CDR3 reads CASSMTSGSYNEQFF. CDR3 in DNA: TGTGCCAGCAGCATGACTAGCGGGAGCTACAATGAGCAGTTCTTC. J is TRBJ2-1 and V is TRBV7-3; TRBD2 matches at 12 bases. V lost 5 bases, J lost 3 bases, and 2 bases stayed unmatched. There are 15 residues in the CDR3. Germline lookup yields CDR1 SGHTA and CDR2 FQGTGA.

In this sample, this clonotype turned up many times. This chain joins TRBV27 and TRBJ1-1, with 7 bases fitting TRBD1. The CDR3 runs to 14 residues. CDR1 and CDR2 from the germline V gene are MNHEY and SMNVEV (reference sequence). V lost 6 bases and J lost 0; bases outside the gene matches: 4. CDR3 residues: CASRTGNMNTEAFF. CDR3 DNA: TGTGCCAGCAGGACAGGGAACATGAACACTGAAGCTTTCTTT.